This T cell receptor beta chain is from a study of graft-versus-host responses after intestinal transplantation. Background on the study: Grafts that recipients had were multivisceral, liver-intestinal, or isolated intestinal transplants. Anti-thymocyte globulin induction was given to all recipients, followed by tacrolimus and steroids for 3 to 4 years.

Some clones are missing from TCRdb's copy, which holds only in-frame ones; the method was immunoSEQ multiplex PCR. The sample gives approximately 85,000 clones, more than 85% of which show up once; 7% to 9.5% is in the top ten. Study conclusions and caveats: After transplant, early declines in HvG clones were associated with peak levels of circulating GvH clones. The recipient marrow held GvH clones, and some of them showed up first in ileum or blood.

Turning to this clone: Its specificity is unknown.

CDR1 SGHTA and CDR2 FQGTGA come from the germline V gene. The V gene end was trimmed by 5 bases and the J gene end by 5 bases; junction bases not matched to a gene: 9. CDR3 length: 14 residues. This clonotype was obtained from a human donor who was the organ donor for an intestinal transplant. This chain joins TRBV7-3 and TRBJ2-7; 7 bases fit TRBD1. The input for sequencing was unstimulated CD8+ T cells sorted from spleen or lymph node cells, taken before transplant. CDR3 sequence: CASSPTGTEDEQYF. DNA of the CDR3: TGTGCCAGCAGCCCGACCGGGACAGAAGACGAGCAGTACTTC.